The 6 T cell receptor beta chains in this list originate from one sample, sequenced in a study of T-cell memory formation after mild COVID-19. TCRdb reprocessed the 5' RACE reads via MiXCR and lists one record per CDR3 protein. The sample contains 200,000 to 300,000 distinct CDR3 sequences, approximately 15% of which appear only once. The specimen was PBMCs or a T cell subset sorted from them (not recorded which). The receptors stem from a man between 18 and 35 years old who had mild COVID-19 (a few samples of this study predate the infection). Cell type and time point are not known.

This clonotype was counted a few times. This sequence joins TRBV6-2 or TRBV6-3 and TRBJ1-1; D possibly corresponds to TRBD1 (5 bases). CDR1 and CDR2 from the germline V gene are MNHEY and SVGEGT. The germline V and J ends were trimmed by 0 bases and 1 base, with 21 bases remaining between them. The CDR3 is 19 residues long. In DNA form, the CDR3 reads TGTGCCAGCAGTTACTCGAGAAGGTACTCGGGGGTCTCGAACACTGAAGCTTTCTTT. This encodes CASSYSRRYSGVSNTEAFF.

The sample holds a few counts of this clonotype. The chain is built from TRBV27 and TRBJ2-3; D unclear. The CDR3 loop spans 15 amino acids. Trimming removed 3 bases from V and 4 bases from J, with 14 bases in between. CDR1 is MNHEY, CDR2 SMNVEV, per germline (reference sequence). The CDR3 DNA reads TGTGCCAGCAGTTTCGTGGATCACGACGCAGATACGCAGTATTTT. This gives the protein CASSFVDHDADTQYF.

In this sample, this clonotype turned up a few times. The genes are TRBV7-3 and TRBJ2-2, with D possibly matching TRBD1 (6 bases). The CDR3 totals 15 residues. The germline V gene encodes CDR1 SGHTA and CDR2 FQGTGA. V gave up 7 bases and J gave up 2 bases, with 14 bases separating them. As DNA, the CDR3 is TGTGCCAGCAAGGGATGGGGGCAAAACACCGGGGAGCTGTTTTTT. Its protein product is CASKGWGQNTGELFF. The whole variable domain, remainder taken from reference TRBV7-3 and TRBJ2-2, is GAGVSQTPSNKVTEKGKYVELRCDPISGHTALYWYRQSLGQGPEFLIYFQGTGAADDSGLPNDRFFAVRPEGSVSTLKIQRTERGDSAVYLCASKGWGQNTGELFFGEGSRLTVL.

This clonotype was recorded many times. The V call is TRBV19, the J call TRBJ2-1; D not resolved. Germline CDR1 reads LNHDA; CDR2 reads SQIVND (reference sequence). V gave up 3 bases and J gave up 4 bases, with 7 bases separating them. This CDR3 has 13 amino acids. The CDR3, as DNA: TGTGCCAGTAGTATCGGATTTTACAATGAGCAGTTCTTC. Translated, it gives CASSIGFYNEQFF.

This clonotype was counted at least ten times. This chain links TRBV5-4 with TRBJ2-1, with 11 nucleotides matching TRBD2. Germline assignment: CDR1 SGHNT and CDR2 YYREEE (reference sequence). CDR3 size: 16 residues. The V segment lost 4 bases and the J segment 8 bases; nucleotides outside the gene matches: 11. The CDR3 spells CASSPILAGGQDEQFF. The CDR3 DNA is TGTGCCAGCAGCCCTATATTAGCGGGGGGGCAGGATGAGCAGTTCTTC.

This clonotype was found a few times. The rearrangement joins TRBV4-1 to TRBJ2-5; 8 bases fit TRBD1. Trimming at V came to 0 bases and at J to 5 bases, leaving 11 bases not matched to a gene. Germline-derived CDR1 and CDR2 are MGHRA and YSYEKL. This CDR3 comprises 17 residues. This CDR3 is CASSQDSAGGAGETQYF. CDR3 bases: TGCGCCAGCAGCCAAGATTCGGCAGGGGGCGCAGGGGAGACCCAGTACTTC.